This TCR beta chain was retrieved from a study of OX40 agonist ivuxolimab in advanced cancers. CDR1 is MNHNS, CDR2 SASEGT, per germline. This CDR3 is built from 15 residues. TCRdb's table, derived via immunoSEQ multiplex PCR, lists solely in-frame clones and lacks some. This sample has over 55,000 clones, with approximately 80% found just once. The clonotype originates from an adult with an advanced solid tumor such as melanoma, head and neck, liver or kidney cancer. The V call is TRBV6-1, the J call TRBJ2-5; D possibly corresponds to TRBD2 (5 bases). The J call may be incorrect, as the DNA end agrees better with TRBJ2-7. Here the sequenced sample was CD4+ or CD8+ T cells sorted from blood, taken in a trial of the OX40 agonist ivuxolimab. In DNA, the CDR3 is TGTGCCAGCAGTGAATTTCTGGGGAGCTCCTACGAGCAGTACTTC. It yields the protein CASSEFLGSSYEQYF.